The sequence of this T cell receptor (beta chain) was determined in a study of blood T cell repertoires in COVID-19. Looking at the study overall: The origin of the acute and convalescent COVID-19 samples was the United States, Italy and Spain. The analysed material was cDNA or gDNA that came from T cells, B-cell-depleted T cells, or PBMCs.

Authors' methods: How many nucleated cells were present was estimated from reference gene primer amplification. The protocol was immunoSEQ multiplex PCR, while the TCRdb copy is restricted to in-frame clones and leaves out a portion. The V and J calls and the clone size are those of that table, but D and trimming were determined from the DNA. The table has roughly 28,000 clones, approximately 89% seen once. CDR3 size: 15 residues. Trimming removed 2 bases at V and 0 bases at J, with 5 bases between. Germline CDR1 and CDR2: LNHDA and SQIVND (reference sequence). The sequencing sample was made of peripheral blood. This clonotype was sampled from a human donor with acute or convalescent COVID-19. The donor label of this sample is uncertain. V is TRBV19 and J is TRBJ2-6; D is undetermined. The CDR3 nucleotides read TGTGCCAGTAGTATAAGGAGCTCTGGGGCCAACGTCCTGACTTTC. Protein product: CASSIRSSGANVLTF.